Below are 13 T cell receptor beta chains sequenced from a single sample in a study of shared clonotypes between healthy human individuals. TCRdb's copy holds only in-frame clones and misses some; the assay was immunoSEQ multiplex PCR. This repertoire shows about 710,000 clones, 55% to 85% found once; its top ten account for 1.5% to 2%. The material sequenced was memory CD4+ T cells sorted from blood. Subset reported: CD45RA-negative fraction. These TCRs come from a woman aged 25 to 45 in good health.

This clone has only one observation. The chain combines TRBV6-5 with TRBJ2-2, with 8 bases identical to TRBD1. This CDR3 has 14 amino acids. Germline V gene data show CDR1 as MNHEY and CDR2 as SVGAGI. Germline trimming cut 6 bases from V and 6 bases from J; bases unmatched to any gene: 6. The CDR3 DNA reads TGTGCCAGCAGCCGGACAGGGTCCTCCGGGGAGCTGTTTTTT. Translating it yields CASSRTGSSGELFF.

The chain couples TRBV7-8 to TRBJ2-3; the D gene is possibly TRBD1 (5 bases). The CDR3 sequence is 11 residues long. Germline V lookup: CDR1 SGHVS, CDR2 FQNEAQ. V was cut by 6 bases and J by 10 bases, with 11 bases left in between. The DNA of the CDR3 is TGTGCCAGCAGTTTGGGGCATGCGCAGTATTTT. Its protein is CASSLGHAQYF.

The chain uses TRBV6-4 and TRBJ1-5; D gene uncertain. There are 13 residues in the CDR3. Trimming cost V 6 bases and J 3 bases, with 9 bases left between them. Looked up from germline, CDR1 is MRHNA and CDR2 is SNTAGT. This CDR3 reads CASSPGDNQPQHF. The CDR3 DNA reads TGTGCCAGCAGCCCCGGGGACAATCAGCCCCAGCATTTT.

This clone was observed a single time. A read error may account for a junction end that differs from germline. The chain links TRBV10-3 to TRBJ2-2; 9 bases match TRBD2. The germline gives CDR1 ENHRY, CDR2 SYGVKD. CDR3 length equals 12 residues. CDR3 residues: CLSGSGAGELFF. As DNA, the CDR3 is TGCCTTAGCGGGAGTGGTGCCGGGGAGCTGTTTTTT.

The V gene is TRBV7-8, the J gene TRBJ2-1; maybe TRBD2 (6 bases). V was shortened by 0 bases and J by 4 bases, with 13 bases between the two germline ends. The length of the CDR3 is 16 residues. CDR1 SGHVS and CDR2 FQNEAQ come from the germline V gene. Here the CDR3 reads CASSLAGGSRYNEQFF. The CDR3 DNA sequence: TGTGCCAGCAGCTTAGCTGGAGGGAGTAGGTACAATGAGCAGTTCTTC.

This sequence joins TRBV30 and TRBJ1-4; possibly TRBD1 for D (6 bases). The CDR3 has 12 amino acids. Per the germline V gene, CDR1 is GTSNPN and CDR2 is SVGIG (reference sequence). V dropped 3 bases and J dropped 8 bases, with 10 bases sitting between them. CDR3 amino acids: CAWSIDREKLFF. DNA of the CDR3: TGTGCCTGGAGCATTGACAGGGAAAAACTGTTTTTT. The full variable domain, completed using reference TRBV30 and TRBJ1-4, is SQTIHQWPATLVQPVGSPLSLECTVEGTSNPNLYWYRQAAGRGLQLLFYSVGIGQISSEVPQNLSASRPQDRQFILSSKKLLLSDSGFYLCAWSIDREKLFFGSGTQLSVL.

V and J are TRBV25-1 and TRBJ2-2; TRBD1 agrees at 9 bases. The CDR3 contains 14 residues. The germline CDR1 and CDR2 sequences are MGHDK and SYGVNS. V lost 5 bases and J lost 6; bases outside the gene matches: 4. Here the CDR3 DNA reads TGTGCCAGCAGTTCCACAGGGGGCTCCGGGGAGCTGTTTTTT. Translated: CASSSTGGSGELFF.

V gene TRBV30 combines with J gene TRBJ1-4; D call uncertain. Germline CDR1 is GTSNPN and CDR2 is SVGIG (reference sequence). This CDR3 has 12 amino acids. V shed 0 bases and J shed 7 bases, with 6 bases lying between them. The CDR3 spells CAWSVSSEKLFF. CDR3 nucleotide sequence: TGTGCCTGGAGTGTATCTAGTGAAAAACTGTTTTTT.

As to this clone: Mismatch with germline at one junction end may stem from a read error. V gene TRBV27 combines with J gene TRBJ1-4; TRBD1 might be the D (5 bases). The V gene's germline CDR1 is MNHEY and CDR2 SMNVEV (reference sequence). CDR3 length: 14 amino acids. This chain's CDR3 is CASSLSGVGEKLFF. The CDR3 DNA reads as TGTGCCAGCAGTCTATCGGGGGTGGGTGAAAAACTGTTTTTT.

The V gene is TRBV5-5, the J gene TRBJ1-2; maybe TRBD1 (6 bases). The CDR3 is made up of 12 amino acids. Germline V gene data show CDR1 as SGHKS and CDR2 as YYEKEE (reference sequence). Trimming cost V 0 bases and J 10 bases, with 10 bases left between them. This CDR3 is CASSLDQGPYTF. The CDR3 DNA follows: TGTGCCAGCAGCTTGGATCAGGGGCCCTACACCTTC. The complete variable domain, with remaining parts taken from reference TRBV5-5 and TRBJ1-2, reads DAGVTQSPTHLIKTRGQQVTLRCSPISGHKSVSWYQQVLGQGPQFIFQYYEKEERGRGNFPDRFSARQFPNYSSELNVNALLLGDSALYLCASSLDQGPYTFGSGTRLTVV.

The rearrangement joins TRBV5-1 to TRBJ2-2; 8 nucleotides line up with TRBD2. Trimming cost V 4 bases and J 9 bases; bases outside gene matches: 2. The CDR3 has 12 amino acids. Germline loops: CDR1 SGHRS, CDR2 YFSETQ. The CDR3 DNA follows: TGCGCCAGCAGCCCGGGAGGGAGGGAGCTGTTTTTT. Translated: CASSPGGRELFF.

The chain links TRBV5-8 to TRBJ1-2, with D perhaps TRBD1 (5 bases). CDR3 length equals 12 residues. Germline CDR1 is SGHTS and CDR2 is YDEGEE. The V end lost 7 bases, the J end lost 3 bases, and 10 bases lay between the germline ends. Here the CDR3 DNA reads TGTGCCAGCGGCGGGGCCTACTATGGCTACACCTTC. As protein: CASGGAYYGYTF.

This clone was found once. This rearrangement joins TRBV10-1 to TRBJ1-1, with 7 bases lining up with TRBD1. J lost 4 bases, V lost 7 bases, and 6 bases had no gene match. Germline V lookup: CDR1 WNHNN, CDR2 SYGVQD (reference sequence). The CDR3 is 13 residues long. CDR3 protein: CASTNRGTTEAFF. The CDR3 DNA sequence: TGCGCCAGCACGAACAGGGGTACCACTGAAGCTTTCTTT.